One and the same sample provided the 9 T cell receptor beta chains below, sequenced in a study of T cells in Graves' hyperthyroidism and ophthalmopathy. There were TCR beta CDR3 regions amplified from RNA transcripts. First-round RT-PCR with HTBI primers amplified the TCR CDR3 region. Each CDR3 protein is one row after TCRdb ran MiXCR on the multiplex PCR reads. The table shows about 350,000 distinct CDR3 sequences, with about 13% occurring only once. The sample consisted of blood. Receptor source: a woman in her thirties or forties with Graves' ophthalmopathy.

This clonotype has a count of ten or more. The chain is built from TRBV20-1 and TRBJ2-7, with 9 bases identical to TRBD1. Per germline, CDR1 DFQATT and CDR2 SNEGSKA (reference sequence). The CDR3 loop spans 13 amino acids. Trimming took 4 bases from V and 7 from J; bases not matched to a gene: 8. The CDR3 loop reads CSATGTGSGEQYF. CDR3 bases: TGCAGTGCTACCGGGACAGGGTCGGGGGAGCAGTACTTC.

This clonotype has just a few counts. The chain recombines TRBV4-1 with TRBJ1-2; possible D gene TRBD1, 5 bases. The CDR3 totals 15 residues. The germline gives CDR1 MGHRA, CDR2 YSYEKL. V was pared by 6 bases and J by 0 bases, with 14 bases between. The CDR3: CASRRDGGANYGYTF. CDR3 in DNA: TGCGCCAGCAGGCGAGACGGGGGAGCTAACTATGGCTACACCTTC.

This clonotype was counted at least ten times. The V gene is TRBV30, the J gene TRBJ2-5, with 7 nucleotides matching TRBD2. With V trimmed by 1 base and J by 4 bases, 3 bases remained unmatched. There are 13 residues in the CDR3. Germline CDR1 GTSNPN, CDR2 SVGIG (reference sequence). DNA of the CDR3: TGTGCCTGGAGTGGGCCGGGGGGAGAGACCCAGTACTTC. This encodes CAWSGPGGETQYF.

Of note for this clonotype: Because the CDR3 is missing its conserved closing phenylalanine or tryptophan, this is likely a read error. This rearrangement joins TRBV20-1 to TRBJ2-6; D remains unclear. The V gene's germline CDR1 is DFQATT and CDR2 SNEGSKA (reference sequence). Trimming pared 5 bases from V and 0 bases from J, leaving 11 bases between. The CDR3 has 15 residues. The CDR3: CSAPSTFSGANVLTS. DNA of the CDR3: TGCAGTGCTCCCAGCACGTTCTCTGGGGCCAACGTCCTGACTTCC.

This clonotype was seen at least ten times. The chain carries TRBV12-3 or TRBV12-4 and TRBJ2-7, with 7 bases fitting TRBD1. Losses at the gene ends were 4 bases for V and 0 bases for J; bases not matched to a gene: 6. CDR3 size: 15 residues. The CDR3 loop is CASSSRDSPSYEQYF. The CDR3 region has the DNA TGTGCCAGCAGTTCCCGGGACAGCCCCTCCTACGAGCAGTACTTC.

Here the CDR3 DNA reads TGTGCCAGCAGCTTTGCGGGGACAGGGATCAATCAGCCCCAGCATTTT. It encodes CASSFAGTGINQPQHF. The chain is built from TRBV7-2 and TRBJ1-5, with 9 bases lining up with TRBD1. Germline V gene lookup returns CDR1 SGHTA and CDR2 FQGNSA. This CDR3 comprises 16 residues. V shed 3 bases, J shed 3 bases, and the junction held 6 bases outside the gene matches. Variable domain in full (rest from reference TRBV7-2 and TRBJ1-5): GAGVSQSPSNKVTEKGKDVELRCDPISGHTALYWYRQSLGQGLEFLIYFQGNSAPDKSGLPSDRFSAERTGGSVSTLTIQRTQQEDSAVYLCASSFAGTGINQPQHFGDGTRLSIL.

The chain carries TRBV25-1 and TRBJ2-5; weak D call: TRBD2 (7 bases). Between the trimmed V and J ends, which lost 8 bases and 4 bases, there was a span of 20 bases. This CDR3 is 15 amino acids long. Germline V gene lookup returns CDR1 MGHDK and CDR2 SYGVNS. CDR3 bases: TGTGCCAGCGACCCCCCTGGCGGGGGCGGAGAGACCCAGTACTTC. Residues: CASDPPGGGGETQYF. Full variable domain (outside the CDR3, taken from reference TRBV25-1 and TRBJ2-5): EADIYQTPRYLVIGTGKKITLECSQTMGHDKMYWYQQDPGMELHLIHYSYGVNSTEKGDLSSESTVSRIRTEHFPLTLESARPSHTSQYLCASDPPGGGGETQYFGPGTRLLVL.

This clonotype came up many times. This chain joins TRBV2 and TRBJ2-1, with 14 nucleotides matching TRBD2. Losses at the gene ends were 7 bases for V and 4 bases for J; bases not matched to a gene: 3. The CDR3 runs 15 residues. Germline V gene sequence: CDR1 SNHLY, CDR2 FYNNEI. CDR3 coding DNA: TGTGCCAGCACGAGGACTAGCGGGGGGTACAATGAGCAGTTCTTC. Its translation: CASTRTSGGYNEQFF.

This clonotype was seen many times. The V and J genes are TRBV20-1 and TRBJ2-3; 9 positions match TRBD2. Germline trimming cut 1 base from V and 2 bases from J; bases unmatched to any gene: 13. The CDR3 spans 18 residues. The germline V gene encodes CDR1 DFQATT and CDR2 SNEGSKA (reference sequence). This chain's CDR3 is CSARGSSGAAFNTDTQYF. CDR3 sequence (DNA): TGCAGTGCTAGAGGCTCTAGCGGGGCCGCATTCAACACAGATACGCAGTATTTT.